The rows below give T cell receptor beta chains drawn from one sample of a study of regulatory T cells in long-lasting Graves disease. TCRdb fed the multiplex PCR reads into MiXCR, producing one record per CDR3 protein. The table has approximately 270,000 distinct CDR3 sequences, around 18% seen once; the top ten hold less than 15%. These data also formed part of another study, on T cells in Graves' hyperthyroidism and ophthalmopathy.

The sample in question was peripheral blood mononuclear cells (PBMCs), obtained at new diagnosis, from a patient treated with antithyroid drugs. The receptors here all came from a woman aged 25 to 39 with Graves disease. The CDR3 runs from the conserved cysteine through the conserved F or W. D genes are given only for firm matches. Not every row has a clone size; where given, it reads once, few, many or a size class.

clone_size cdr3_length j_call v_call d_call cdr3_nt cdr3_aa
many 14 TRBJ1-6 TRBV6-1 . TGTGCCAGCAGTCTGGACGGTGATAATTCACCCCTCCACTTT CASSLDGDNSPLHF
many 15 TRBJ2-3 TRBV29-1 TRBD1 TGCAGCGTTGCCGGGACAGGCGCCGCGGCAGATACGCAGTATTTT CSVAGTGAAADTQYF
many 15 TRBJ1-2 TRBV9 TRBD1 TGTGCCAGCAGCGCAGGACAGGGTCGGGACTATGGCTACACCTTC CASSAGQGRDYGYTF
many 15 TRBJ2-5 TRBV15 . TGTGCCACCAGCAGAGATCTGCCGGGACGGGAGACCCAGTACTTC CATSRDLPGRETQYF
many 13 TRBJ1-1 TRBV12-3/TRBV12-4 . TGTGCCAGCAGTTTTGGCGGGACCTCTGAAGCTTTCTTT CASSFGGTSEAFF
. 16 TRBJ1-4 TRBV12-3/TRBV12-4 TRBD1 TGTGCCAGCAGTTCCTCGCGCGACAGGGACGGGGAAAAACTGTTTTTT CASSSSRDRDGEKLFF
many 13 TRBJ2-1 TRBV18 TRBD2 TGTGCCAGCTCAGATAGCGGGGACAATGAGCAGTTCTTC CASSDSGDNEQFF
many 13 TRBJ1-5 TRBV29-1 . TGCAGCGTCGGCGACAGTTGGGATCAGCCCCAGCATTTT CSVGDSWDQPQHF
few 15 TRBJ2-7 TRBV6-5 . TGTGCCAGCAGTTACCTATTTGGGAATTTCTACGGGCAGTACTTC CASSYLFGNFYGQYF
. 15 TRBJ1-4 TRBV12-3/TRBV12-4 TRBD1 TGTGCCAGCAGTTCGGGACAGGCAACTAATGAAAAACTGTTTTTT CASSSGQATNEKLFF
. 16 TRBJ1-1 TRBV29-1 . TGCAGCGTTGAAGGGAAGGGGGGACGGGGTGCCACTGAAGCTTTCTTT CSVEGKGGRGATEAFF
many 18 TRBJ2-3 TRBV12-3/TRBV12-4 TRBD2 TGTGCCAGCACCCCCGGGCTGGGTAGCGGGGGAGCGGGGGATACGCAGTATTTT CASTPGLGSGGAGDTQYF
many 14 TRBJ2-7 TRBV4-2 . TGTGCCAGCAGCCAAGATCTGGACAACTACGAGCAGTACTTC CASSQDLDNYEQYF
many 12 TRBJ1-2 TRBV20-1 . TGCAGTGCTAGACAAGGGGAGGTCGGCTACACCTTC CSARQGEVGYTF
. 15 TRBJ2-7 TRBV5-4 . TGTGCCAGCAGTAACCAGGGGAGGTATAGCTACGAGCAGTACTTC CASSNQGRYSYEQYF
. 17 TRBJ2-1 TRBV20-1 TRBD2 TGCAGTGCCAGTGGGACTAGCGGGAGGGCCTTGATGGATGAGCAGTTCTTC CSASGTSGRALMDEQFF
many 16 TRBJ1-1 TRBV20-1 . TGCAGTGCTACGTCTTTTGGGAGAAAACTGGGGACTGAAGCTTTCTTT CSATSFGRKLGTEAFF
many 14 TRBJ2-3 TRBV27 . TGTGCCAGCAGTTTAAGGGGGAGTGCAGATACGCAGTATTTT CASSLRGSADTQYF
many 15 TRBJ2-7 TRBV20-1 TRBD1 TGCAGTGCCCCTCGACCGGGACAGAGAGCCTACGAGCAGTACTTC CSAPRPGQRAYEQYF
many 15 TRBJ2-1 TRBV15 TRBD2 TGTGCCACCAGCAGAGATCCAACTAGCGGGGGGGGTTTGTTCTTC CATSRDPTSGGGLFF
many 14 TRBJ2-7 TRBV2 TRBD1 TGTGCCAGCAGTCCTGGGACAGGGTTCAACGAGCAGTACTTC CASSPGTGFNEQYF
many 15 TRBJ1-2 TRBV6-1 . TGTGCCAGCAGCGAACATTGGGGGGGCAACTATGGCTACACCTTC CASSEHWGGNYGYTF
many 14 TRBJ1-1 TRBV9 TRBD1 TGTGCCAGCAGCATGACAGGGAGTCGAACTGAAGCTTTCTTT CASSMTGSRTEAFF
many 13 TRBJ1-2 TRBV19 TRBD1 TGTGCCAGTAGTACGGACAGGGGCGGAGGCTACACCTTC CASSTDRGGGYTF
few 13 TRBJ1-2 TRBV4-1 . TGCGCCAGCAGCCAAGAGAGGGTTTCCAGCTACACCTTC CASSQERVSSYTF
many 13 TRBJ2-5 TRBV4-1 . TGCGCCAGCAGCCAGCCTTTTATAGGTACCCAGTACTTC CASSQPFIGTQYF
many 14 TRBJ1-5 TRBV3-1 . TGTGCCAGCAGCCAAGGGCTAGGGCAACAGCCCCAGCATTTT CASSQGLGQQPQHF
many 13 TRBJ1-1 TRBV19 . TGTGCCAGTAGTACCGCTGTGAACACTGAAGCTTTCTTT CASSTAVNTEAFF
many 15 TRBJ2-1 TRBV5-5 . TGTGCCAGCAGCCCAGCGGGACAACCTTACAATGAGCAGTTCTTC CASSPAGQPYNEQFF
many 13 TRBJ1-2 TRBV12-3/TRBV12-4 . TGTGCCAGCTTCTATGGGGAGGCAGGAGGCTACACCTTC CASFYGEAGGYTF
many 13 TRBJ2-7 TRBV29-1 TRBD1 TGCAGCGTTGGCCGGGACAGGGCCTACGAGCAGTACTTC CSVGRDRAYEQYF
many 14 TRBJ1-1 TRBV19 . TGTGCCAGTAGTTCGGTCACAAAGAACACTGAAGCTTTCTTT CASSSVTKNTEAFF
many 15 TRBJ2-1 TRBV19 TRBD2 TGTGCCAGTAGTGAACCTAGCGGCCGGGACAATGAGCAGTTCTTC CASSEPSGRDNEQFF
many 15 TRBJ1-1 TRBV18 TRBD1 TGTGCCAGCTCACAACAGGCGGGACAGGGGGTTGAAGCTTTCTTT CASSQQAGQGVEAFF
many 16 TRBJ2-7 TRBV25-1 . TGTGCCAGCAGTGAATTCTCCGGGGCGAACTCCTACGAGCAGTACTTC CASSEFSGANSYEQYF